This T cell receptor beta chain was captured by sequencing in a study of blood T cell repertoires in COVID-19. Study-level background: The cDNA or gDNA used as material had been derived from T cells, B-cell-depleted T cells, or PBMCs.

Some clones are missing from TCRdb's copy, which holds only in-frame ones; the method was immunoSEQ multiplex PCR. The sample has around 230,000 clones, 70% to 90% seen once; the top ten hold approximately 3.5%. This clone was detected only a few times. This receptor was obtained from a woman between 40 and 50 years old with acute COVID-19. Sequencing input: PBMCs or T cells enriched from blood (not recorded which).

The CDR3 DNA reads as TGTGCCAGCAGTGAATTGGGCCCGTACGGCGAGCAGTACTTC. Its protein is CASSELGPYGEQYF. This rearrangement joins TRBV25-1 to TRBJ2-7; D is uncertain. CDR1 MGHDK and CDR2 SYGVNS come from the germline V gene. The CDR3 spans 14 residues. Trimming left V 1 base short and J 6 bases short, with 13 bases between.